This T cell receptor (beta chain) was sequenced in a study of blood T cell repertoires in COVID-19. Study as a whole: Collection of acute and convalescent COVID-19 samples took place in the United States, Italy and Spain.

Under the authors' procedure: For nucleated cells, counts were estimated from reference gene primer amplification. Profiled with immunoSEQ multiplex PCR; TCRdb holds only in-frame clones, not every one. D and trimming come from the DNA, and the V and J calls and clone size come from that table. Among 110,000 or so clones listed, 85% were seen once. Germline V gene data show CDR1 as MNHNS and CDR2 as SASEGT. The CDR3 has 14 amino acids. The germline V and J ends were trimmed by 3 bases and 5 bases, with 11 bases remaining between them. The clonotype comes from a human donor in a cohort sampled during active COVID-19. The V and J genes are TRBV6-1 and TRBJ1-5, with a weak D call TRBD1 (5 bases). Material: peripheral blood. Here the CDR3 reads CASSEEPGYQPQHF. The CDR3 DNA is TGTGCCAGCAGTGAGGAGCCAGGGTATCAGCCCCAGCATTTT.